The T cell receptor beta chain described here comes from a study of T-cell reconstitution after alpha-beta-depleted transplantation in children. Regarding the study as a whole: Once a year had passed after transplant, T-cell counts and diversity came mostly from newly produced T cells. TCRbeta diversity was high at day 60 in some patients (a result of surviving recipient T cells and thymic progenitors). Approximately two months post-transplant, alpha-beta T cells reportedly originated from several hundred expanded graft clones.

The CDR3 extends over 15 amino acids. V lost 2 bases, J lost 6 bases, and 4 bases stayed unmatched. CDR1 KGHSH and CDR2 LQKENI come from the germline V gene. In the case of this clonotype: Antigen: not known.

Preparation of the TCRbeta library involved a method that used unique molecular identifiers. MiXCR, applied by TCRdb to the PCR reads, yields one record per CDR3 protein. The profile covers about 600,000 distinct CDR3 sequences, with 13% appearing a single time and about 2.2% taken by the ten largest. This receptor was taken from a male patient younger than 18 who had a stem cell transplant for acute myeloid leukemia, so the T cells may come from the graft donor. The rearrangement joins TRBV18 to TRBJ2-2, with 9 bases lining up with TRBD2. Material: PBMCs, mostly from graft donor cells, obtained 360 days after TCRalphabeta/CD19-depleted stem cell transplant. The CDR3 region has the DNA TGTGCCAGCTCACCAGAGCGGGAGGAATCCGGGGAGCTGTTTTTT. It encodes CASSPEREESGELFF.